This T cell receptor beta chain was sequenced for a study of blood T cell repertoires in COVID-19. In the study overall: Sites in the United States, Italy and Spain provided acute and convalescent COVID-19 samples.

The method was immunoSEQ multiplex PCR; TCRdb's version includes in-frame clones alone and lacks a portion of them. The sample has about 120,000 clones, 88% seen once. The CDR3 consists of 15 residues. The clonotype comes from a woman aged 80 or over with acute or convalescent COVID-19. The chain is built from TRBV12-2 and TRBJ2-7; the table's D call, TRBD2, was not checked against the DNA. TRBV12-2 is tagged as a pseudogene. Sample: peripheral blood. Here the CDR3 reads CASRLALGGSGEQYF. The CDR3 DNA sequence: TGTGCAAGTCGCTTAGCGTTGGGGGGGAGCGGCGAGCAGTACTTC.